The 26 T cell receptor beta chains listed next were all sequenced from one sample in a study of Ad26.COV2.S vaccination and SARS-CoV-2 variants. Method: immunoSEQ multiplex PCR; TCRdb's copy keeps in-frame clones and lacks some. The data show more than 300,000 clones, just over 85% seen once. The treatment denotes: roughly 20 received Ad26.COV2.S at low or high dose, single or two shots; several received placebo; per-sample allocation not given. Specimens were obtained on day 63 following the first vaccine or placebo injection. This sample comprised peripheral blood, obtained in a trial of Ad26.COV2.S vaccine versus placebo. These TCRs come from a person between 18 and 59 years old who received the Ad26.COV2.S COVID-19 vaccine or a placebo.

This clone was recorded only once. This chain links TRBV27 with TRBJ2-3; 7 bases fit TRBD2. CDR1 is MNHEY, CDR2 SMNVEV, per germline (reference sequence). V shed 3 bases and J 3 bases; nucleotides not matched to a gene: 6. The length of the CDR3 is 15 residues. CDR3 loop: CASSFAAGFTDTQYF. In nucleotides, the CDR3 is TGTGCCAGCAGTTTTGCAGCGGGGTTTACAGATACGCAGTATTTT.

This clone was detected once. The rearrangement joins TRBV7-9 to TRBJ2-7; 9 nucleotides match TRBD1. This CDR3 region has 14 residues. Germline V lookup: CDR1 SEHNR, CDR2 FQNEAQ (reference sequence). V lost 7 bases, J lost 7 bases, and 11 bases stayed unmatched. The CDR3 DNA sequence: TGTGCCAGCACCCGTGACAGGGGGGATGGAGAGCAGTACTTC. This translates into CASTRDRGDGEQYF.

The chain carries TRBV6-5 and TRBJ1-6, with D maybe TRBD1 (6 bases). Deletions cut 5 bases from V and 9 bases from J, with 17 bases between. Germline V lookup: CDR1 MNHEY, CDR2 SVGAGI. The CDR3 extends over 15 amino acids. DNA for the CDR3: TGTGCCAGCAGTCAAAGGGGGGCGCAGGGTTCACCCCTCCACTTT. Its translation: CASSQRGAQGSPLHF.

This clone showed up many times. The chain recombines TRBV30 with TRBJ1-6, with a tentative D call TRBD1 (5 bases). The germline CDR1 and CDR2 sequences are GTSNPN and SVGIG (reference sequence). Trimming stripped 2 bases from V and 9 bases from J, with 14 bases between. The CDR3 loop spans 14 amino acids. The CDR3 DNA reads as TGTGCCTGGAGTCCTCTAAGGGGTAGTTCACCCCTCCACTTT. Encoded protein: CAWSPLRGSSPLHF.

The V call is TRBV10-3, the J call TRBJ2-3, with TRBD1 matching 12 bases. Germline assignment: CDR1 ENHRY and CDR2 SYGVKD. The length of the CDR3 is 16 residues. The ends lost 2 bases at V and 2 bases at J; junction bases unmatched: 2. The CDR3 region has the DNA TGTGCCATCAGTGAGCCGGGACAGGGGGCCACAGATACGCAGTATTTT. Translating it yields CAISEPGQGATDTQYF.

V is TRBV4-2 and J is TRBJ2-2; D may be TRBD1 (5 bases). In germline, CDR1 is LGHNA, CDR2 YNFKEQ. The CDR3 has 17 residues. Trimming took off 2 bases at V and 1 base at J, with 14 bases between the two ends. The CDR3 DNA reads as TGTGCCAGCAGCCAACGATCGGCTCAGGGGAACACCGGGGAGCTGTTTTTT. Encoded protein: CASSQRSAQGNTGELFF.

This chain joins TRBV2 and TRBJ1-2; D remains unclear. Germline V gene data show CDR1 as SNHLY and CDR2 as FYNNEI. The V end was cut by 4 bases, the J end by 3 bases, with 9 bases between. The CDR3 contains 13 residues. CDR3 coding DNA: TGTGCCAGCAGTGCGGACCAATACTATGGCTACACCTTC. This translates into CASSADQYYGYTF. Full variable domain (rest looked up from reference TRBV2 and TRBJ1-2): EPEVTQTPSHQVTQMGQEVILRCVPISNHLYFYWYRQILGQKVEFLVSFYNNEISEKSEIFDDQFSVERPDGSNFTLKIRSTKLEDSAMYFCASSADQYYGYTFGSGTRLTVV.

The rearrangement joins TRBV6-6 to TRBJ1-5; a possible D gene is TRBD1 (5 bases). V was shortened by 2 bases and J by 4 bases, with 6 bases between the two germline ends. The CDR3 extends over 13 amino acids. CDR1 and CDR2 (germline): MNHNY, SVGAGI (reference sequence). The CDR3 sequence is CASSYGGNQPQHF. In DNA, the CDR3 is TGTGCCAGCAGTTACGGGGGGAATCAGCCCCAGCATTTT.

This clone is a singleton in its sample. V is TRBV3-1 (or the pseudogene TRBV3-2) and J is TRBJ1-4, with D possibly being TRBD1 (5 bases). Germline V gives CDR1 LGHDT, CDR2 YNNKEL (reference sequence). The CDR3 totals 15 residues. V was trimmed by 1 base and J by 3 bases, leaving 9 bases between them. The CDR3 is CASSQVTGPNEKLFF. The CDR3 coding sequence is TGTGCCAGCAGCCAAGTAACAGGTCCTAATGAAAAACTGTTTTTT.

The chain recombines TRBV15 with TRBJ2-3; TRBD2 aligns across 11 bases. CDR3 length equals 16 residues. The junction had 4 bases not matched to a gene; V was cut back by 0 bases and J by 5 bases. Per germline, CDR1 LNHNV and CDR2 YYDKDF (reference sequence). The CDR3 spells CATSREGTSGRDTQYF. In nucleotides, the CDR3 is TGTGCCACCAGCAGAGAGGGGACTAGCGGAAGAGATACGCAGTATTTT.

The rearrangement links TRBV7-2 to TRBJ1-3; 7 bases fit TRBD1. CDR1 and CDR2 (germline): SGHTA, FQGNSA. CDR3 length: 16 amino acids. Trimming removed 2 bases from V and 2 bases from J; junction bases left unmatched: 6. In nucleotides, the CDR3 is TGTGCCAGCAGCTTAAATCCAGGGGGTGCTGGAAACACCATATATTTT. Translation gives CASSLNPGGAGNTIYF.

The sample holds a few counts of this clone. V and J are TRBV5-4 and TRBJ1-2; 8 bases fit TRBD1. The V and J ends lost 0 bases and 5 bases, in that order; junction bases with no gene match: 6. Germline lookup yields CDR1 SGHNT and CDR2 YYREEE (reference sequence). The CDR3 contains 15 residues. The chain's CDR3 is CASSLVNRGDYGYTF. The CDR3 DNA is TGTGCCAGCAGCTTGGTTAACAGGGGGGATTATGGCTACACCTTC.

The V and J genes are TRBV18 and TRBJ1-5; 7 bases match TRBD1. The CDR3 consists of 15 residues. From germline, CDR1 is KGHSH and CDR2 LQKENI. Losses at the gene ends were 1 base for V and 5 bases for J; bases not matched to a gene: 5. The CDR3 reads CASSPRQGMDQPQHF. Here the CDR3 DNA reads TGTGCCAGCTCACCACGACAGGGAATGGATCAGCCCCAGCATTTT.

This clone was picked up a small number of times. The chain recombines TRBV5-6 with TRBJ1-1, with D possibly matching TRBD1 (5 bases). Germline V gives CDR1 SGHDT, CDR2 YYEEEE. CDR3 length: 15 amino acids. V shed 4 bases and J shed 3 bases, with 16 bases lying between them. CDR3 sequence reads: CASSILQGSYTEAFF. The CDR3 nucleotides read TGTGCCAGCAGCATTCTCCAGGGATCTTACACTGAAGCTTTCTTT.

The rearrangement links TRBV7-2 to TRBJ1-2, with 10 bases lining up with TRBD1. The V gene's germline CDR1 is SGHTA and CDR2 FQGNSA. J lost 4 bases, V lost 5 bases, and 4 bases had no gene match. There are 14 residues in the CDR3. CDR3: CASSPTGGSYGYTF. The CDR3 region has the DNA TGTGCCAGCAGCCCGACAGGGGGCAGCTATGGCTACACCTTC.

In nucleotides, the CDR3 is TGTGCCAGCAGTTCTGACTCCGGGGAGCTGTTTTTT. It yields the protein CASSSDSGELFF. The chain carries TRBV12-3 or TRBV12-4 and TRBJ2-2, with no clear D. The CDR3 length is 12 residues. V was cut by 4 bases and J by 6 bases, with 6 bases left in between.

The J gene is TRBJ1-1, the V gene TRBV2; TRBD1 is a possible D gene (6 bases). Germline values: CDR1 SNHLY, CDR2 FYNNEI. V dropped 7 bases and J dropped 1 base, with 10 bases sitting between them. This CDR3 is 13 amino acids long. The CDR3 DNA is TGTGCCAGCATCCGACAGGAGAACACTGAAGCTTTCTTT. As protein: CASIRQENTEAFF.

J is TRBJ2-3 and V is TRBV7-2; possible D gene TRBD2, 6 bases. CDR1 is SGHTA and CDR2 is FQGNSA in the germline V gene. The CDR3 length is 16 residues. Trimming pared 5 bases from V and 0 bases from J, leaving 15 bases between. Written as DNA, the CDR3 is TGTGCCAGCAGCGGCCCCCCCGGGGGAAGCACAGATACGCAGTATTTT. Protein: CASSGPPGGSTDTQYF.

The rearrangement links TRBV4-3 to TRBJ2-2; D is unclear. Germline CDR1 and CDR2: LGHNA and YSLEER. The CDR3 length is 14 residues. Trimming pared 4 bases from V and 1 base from J, leaving 7 bases between. The CDR3 is CASSLEGNTGELFF. The CDR3 DNA is TGCGCCAGCAGCCTCGAAGGGAACACCGGGGAGCTGTTTTTT.

The V and J genes are TRBV28 and TRBJ1-4; D uncertain. V dropped 3 bases and J dropped 3 bases, with 11 bases sitting between them. Germline CDR1 reads MDHEN; CDR2 reads SYDVKM. This CDR3 contains 15 residues. CDR3 loop: CASSFIKGANEKLFF. In nucleotides, the CDR3 is TGTGCCAGCAGTTTCATTAAGGGCGCTAATGAAAAACTGTTTTTT.

This clone was counted only a few times. The chain joins TRBV5-1 to TRBJ2-7, with D perhaps TRBD1 (6 bases). Germline lookup yields CDR1 SGHRS and CDR2 YFSETQ. V shed 4 bases and J shed 2 bases, with 19 bases lying between them. The CDR3 runs to 16 residues. The CDR3 loop is CASSPNSGTKTYEQYF. Here the CDR3 DNA reads TGCGCCAGCAGCCCTAACTCCGGGACAAAAACCTACGAGCAGTACTTC.

The sample holds a few counts of this clone. The chain joins TRBV6-2 or TRBV6-3 to TRBJ1-2; possible D gene TRBD1, 6 bases. The CDR3 contains 14 residues. Trimming left V 6 bases short and J 8 bases short, with 19 bases between. CDR1 is MNHEY, CDR2 SVGEGT, per germline. The CDR3 sequence: CASSLPGDLWGYTF. The CDR3 nucleotides are TGTGCCAGCAGCCTACCAGGGGATTTATGGGGCTACACCTTC.

This chain links TRBV19 with TRBJ1-2; 10 bases are a match to TRBD1. CDR1 and CDR2 from the germline V gene are LNHDA and SQIVND (reference sequence). The CDR3 runs 15 residues. V lost 7 bases and J lost 6; bases outside the gene matches: 11. In DNA, the CDR3 is TGTGCCAGTACTCAATGGACAGGGGGAATTGATGGCTACACCTTC. The encoded protein is CASTQWTGGIDGYTF.

The gene calls are TRBV3-1 (or the pseudogene TRBV3-2) and TRBJ1-4; TRBD1 aligns across 9 bases. CDR1 and CDR2 from the germline V gene are LGHDT and YNNKEL (reference sequence). The V gene end was trimmed by 1 base and the J gene end by 8 bases; junction bases not matched to a gene: 5. This CDR3 contains 15 residues. CDR3 sequence (DNA): TGTGCCAGCAGCCAAGGGGACAGGGAAGTGGAAAAACTGTTTTTT. This sequence encodes CASSQGDREVEKLFF.

To note about this clone: Other DNA sequences in this specimen translate into the identical CDR3. CDR3 in DNA: TGTGCCAGCTCACCTCTACAGGGGGCATCTGGAAACACCATATATTTT. This sequence encodes CASSPLQGASGNTIYF. The J gene is TRBJ1-3, the V gene TRBV18; 9 bases match TRBD1. Germline loops: CDR1 KGHSH, CDR2 LQKENI. CDR3 length: 16 amino acids. With V trimmed by 3 bases and J by 1 base, 4 bases remained unmatched.

The chain combines TRBV7-2 with TRBJ2-5; TRBD1 matches at 12 bases. The V segment lost 4 bases and the J segment 5 bases; nucleotides outside the gene matches: 11. Germline CDR1 SGHTA, CDR2 FQGNSA. This CDR3 spans 17 amino acids. In DNA, the CDR3 is TGTGCCAGCAGCTATCACTCAGGGACAGGGGGCAGCGAGACCCAGTACTTC. This sequence encodes CASSYHSGTGGSETQYF.